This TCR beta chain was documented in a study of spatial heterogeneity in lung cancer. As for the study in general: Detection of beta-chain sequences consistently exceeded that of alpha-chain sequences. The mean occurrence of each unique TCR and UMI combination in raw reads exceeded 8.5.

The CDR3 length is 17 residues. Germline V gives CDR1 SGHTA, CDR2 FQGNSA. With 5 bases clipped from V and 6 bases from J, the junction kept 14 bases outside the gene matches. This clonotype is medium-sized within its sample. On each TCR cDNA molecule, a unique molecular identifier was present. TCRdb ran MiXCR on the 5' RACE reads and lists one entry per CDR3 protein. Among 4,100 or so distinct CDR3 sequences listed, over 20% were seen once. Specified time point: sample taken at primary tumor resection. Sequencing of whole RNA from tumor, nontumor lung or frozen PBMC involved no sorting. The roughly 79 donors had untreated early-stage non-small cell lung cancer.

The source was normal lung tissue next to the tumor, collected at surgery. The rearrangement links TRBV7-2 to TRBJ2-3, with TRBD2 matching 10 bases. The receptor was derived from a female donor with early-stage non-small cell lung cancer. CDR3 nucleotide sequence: TGTGCCAGCAGCCAATCTAGCGGGGGCCCCCCGTTTGATACGCAGTATTTT. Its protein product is CASSQSSGGPPFDTQYF.